The 14 T cell receptor beta chains given below trace back to one sample, sequenced in a study of T cell changes during pregnancy in multiple sclerosis. Sequenced by immunoSEQ multiplex PCR; TCRdb stores in-frame clones only, minus some. Here the sample spans approximately 72,000 clones, 80% to 95% being singletons. The sample consisted of peripheral blood, taken in the first trimester of pregnancy. These receptors were taken from a female donor in good health, enrolled as a control in a pregnancy study.

This CDR3 reads CASGPGLAGLYNEQFF. The CDR3 region has the DNA TGTGCCAGCGGCCCGGGACTAGCGGGCCTCTACAATGAGCAGTTCTTC. This chain links TRBV28 with TRBJ2-1, with 12 bases identical to TRBD2. The V and J ends lost 8 bases and 3 bases, in that order; junction bases with no gene match: 8. The CDR3 length is 16 residues. CDR1 is MDHEN and CDR2 is SYDVKM in the germline V gene.

CDR3 bases: TGTGCCAGCAGTTACATGGGACAGAGTTACTATGGCTACACCTTC. This translates into CASSYMGQSYYGYTF. The chain uses TRBV6-5 and TRBJ1-2, with TRBD1 matching 7 bases. Germline assignment: CDR1 MNHEY and CDR2 SVGAGI. The trim removed 2 bases at V and 3 bases at J, leaving 6 bases unmatched. The CDR3 contains 15 residues.

This sequence joins TRBV19 and TRBJ1-1; D gene uncertain. The CDR3 is 13 amino acids. Trimming removed 1 base at V and 6 bases at J, with 9 bases between. CDR1 and CDR2 from the germline V gene are LNHDA and SQIVND (reference sequence). CDR3 loop: CASSIGGLAEAFF. In DNA form, the CDR3 reads TGTGCCAGTAGTATAGGCGGCCTCGCTGAAGCTTTCTTT.

This sequence joins TRBV7-9 and TRBJ2-7; TRBD2 matches at 9 bases. This CDR3 has 13 amino acids. From germline, CDR1 is SEHNR and CDR2 FQNEAQ (reference sequence). The trim removed 5 bases at V and 7 bases at J, leaving 6 bases unmatched. CDR3 sequence: CASSPGTSQEQYF. The CDR3 nucleotides are TGTGCCAGCAGCCCAGGGACTAGCCAAGAGCAGTACTTC.

J is TRBJ2-7 and V is TRBV27, with D maybe TRBD2 (6 bases). Germline V gene data show CDR1 as MNHEY and CDR2 as SMNVEV (reference sequence). V lost 7 bases and J 5 bases, leaving 18 bases between the germline ends. This CDR3 is built from 14 residues. Here the CDR3 reads CASKQGGAVDEQYF. The CDR3 nucleotides are TGTGCCAGCAAGCAGGGCGGGGCGGTGGACGAGCAGTACTTC.

The CDR3, as DNA: TGTGCCAGCAGCCCGAAAGGGGTCGAGTCAGGCTACACCTTC. It is translated as CASSPKGVESGYTF. The gene calls are TRBV6-6 and TRBJ1-2; tentatively, D is TRBD1 (5 bases). The CDR3 sequence is 14 residues long. CDR1 is MNHNY, CDR2 SVGAGI, per germline (reference sequence). The V end was cut by 6 bases, the J end by 8 bases, with 19 bases between.

The V gene is TRBV5-1, the J gene TRBJ2-5; 10 positions match TRBD2. The CDR3 length is 16 residues. J lost 3 bases, V lost 0 bases, and 5 bases had no gene match. Germline CDR1 reads SGHRS; CDR2 reads YFSETQ. This CDR3 is CASSLDGLAGEETQYF. CDR3 bases: TGCGCCAGCAGCTTGGATGGCCTAGCGGGGGAAGAGACCCAGTACTTC.

This clone was seen just once. The chain combines TRBV5-5 with TRBJ2-7, with 9 bases fitting TRBD1. Germline V lookup: CDR1 SGHKS, CDR2 YYEKEE (reference sequence). The CDR3 extends over 14 amino acids. The junction had 1 base not matched to a gene; V was cut back by 0 bases and J by 3 bases. CDR3 in amino acids: CASSLADRGYEQYF. The CDR3 DNA reads as TGTGCCAGCAGCTTGGCGGACAGGGGCTACGAGCAGTACTTC.

The chain uses TRBV28 and TRBJ2-7, with D maybe TRBD1 (6 bases). CDR1 is MDHEN, CDR2 SYDVKM, per germline. V shed 6 bases and J shed 4 bases, with 19 bases lying between them. The CDR3 is 15 residues long. The CDR3 loop is CASSPPNRAFYEQYF. The CDR3 DNA reads TGTGCCAGCAGCCCCCCTAACAGGGCTTTTTACGAGCAGTACTTC.

This clone was observed once. This chain uses TRBV25-1 with TRBJ2-6; tentative D call: TRBD1 (5 bases). V lost 5 bases and J lost 0, with 14 bases in between. This CDR3 contains 17 residues. Germline V gene lookup returns CDR1 MGHDK and CDR2 SYGVNS. CDR3 bases: TGTGCCAGCAGTCAGCAACAGGATCGCTCTGGGGCCAACGTCCTGACTTTC. Encoded protein: CASSQQQDRSGANVLTF.

The rearrangement joins TRBV13 to TRBJ2-7; D is perhaps TRBD1 (6 bases). CDR1 and CDR2 (germline): PRHDT, FYEKMQ (reference sequence). This CDR3 has 15 amino acids. Trimming removed 3 bases at V and 2 bases at J, with 14 bases between. The CDR3 nucleotides are TGTGCCAGCAGCTTGACAGGATTTTACACCTACGAGCAGTACTTC. This translates into CASSLTGFYTYEQYF.

The J gene is TRBJ2-7, the V gene TRBV7-8; TRBD2 matches at 14 bases. The CDR3 covers 15 residues. CDR1 and CDR2 from the germline V gene are SGHVS and FQNEAQ. V lost 5 bases and J lost 7; bases outside the gene matches: 7. The CDR3 DNA sequence: TGTGCCAGCAGCCGACTAGCGGGAGGGGTAAGGGAGCAGTACTTC. Protein: CASSRLAGGVREQYF.

V usage is TRBV6-7 and J usage is TRBJ1-4; D might be TRBD1 (5 bases). TRBV6-7 counts as an open reading frame of uncertain function. The CDR3 loop spans 15 amino acids. Trimming left V 6 bases short and J 4 bases short, with 15 bases between. The CDR3 region is CASRPRRDYNEKLFF. Here the CDR3 DNA reads TGTGCCAGCAGACCCCGCAGGGATTATAATGAAAAACTGTTTTTT.

The genes are TRBV28 and TRBJ2-3; 9 nucleotides match TRBD2. CDR3 length: 16 amino acids. Germline CDR1 MDHEN, CDR2 SYDVKM. Trimming took 7 bases from V and 2 from J; bases not matched to a gene: 10. For the CDR3, the DNA is TGTGCCAGCATCTCTGGCGGGAGGGCTGACACAGATACGCAGTATTTT. Translating gives CASISGGRADTDTQYF.